These 24 T cell receptor beta chains came from one sample sequenced in a study of human T cells and chemical hapten exposure. Via MiXCR, TCRdb re-called the RACE reads, giving one row per CDR3 protein. The table lists roughly 380,000 distinct CDR3 sequences, 5.1% of them singletons. Time point in this sample: pre-sensitization, week 0. Described treatment: therapeutic diphenylcyclopropenone sensitization with weekly scalp DPC. Sequenced material: whole blood, taken in connection with sensitization to the hapten diphenylcyclopropenone (DPC). The receptors originated from a woman aged 50 to 65 with alopecia areata. Some clones in this sample may be carry-over from other donors' samples.

This clonotype was found many times. The chain employs TRBV10-3 and TRBJ1-2, with 7 bases lining up with TRBD1. CDR1 ENHRY and CDR2 SYGVKD come from the germline V gene. This CDR3 spans 16 amino acids. With 3 bases clipped from V and 2 bases from J, the junction kept 9 bases outside the gene matches. The CDR3 protein is CAISETKLTGNYGYTF. The CDR3 coding sequence is TGTGCCATCAGTGAAACTAAATTGACAGGGAACTATGGCTACACCTTC.

This clonotype has a count of ten or more. CDR3 loop: CASSPINSRDLETQYF. CDR3 sequence (DNA): TGTGCCAGCTCACCCATAAACTCGAGAGACCTAGAGACCCAGTACTTC. The chain is built from TRBV18 and TRBJ2-5; the D is unclear. The CDR3 spans 16 residues. Germline CDR1 is KGHSH and CDR2 is LQKENI. Trimming shortened V by 3 bases and J by 4 bases, and 18 bases separated the two germline ends.

In its sample, this clonotype was seen many times. This chain links TRBV7-2 with TRBJ1-2; D is undetermined. Germline CDR1 reads SGHTA; CDR2 reads FQGNSA. The CDR3 has 12 residues. The V and J ends lost 4 bases and 1 base respectively, with 4 bases between them. CDR3 DNA: TGTGCCAGCAGCTCCCTTAACTATGGCTACACCTTC. Its protein product is CASSSLNYGYTF. Looking up the rest from reference TRBV7-2 and TRBJ1-2 gives the full variable domain: GAGVSQSPSNKVTEKGKDVELRCDPISGHTALYWYRQSLGQGLEFLIYFQGNSAPDKSGLPSDRFSAERTGGSVSTLTIQRTQQEDSAVYLCASSSLNYGYTFGSGTRLTVV.

The chain joins TRBV7-8 to TRBJ2-3; D not certain. CDR3 size: 18 residues. The V and J ends lost 6 bases and 1 base respectively, with 23 bases between them. CDR1 and CDR2 from the germline V gene are SGHVS and FQNEAQ. The CDR3 DNA reads TGTGCCAGCAGGGCCTACAGAGGCAATGGGATGGGCACAGATACGCAGTATTTT. Residues: CASRAYRGNGMGTDTQYF.

This clonotype was seen at least ten times. V gene TRBV20-1 combines with J gene TRBJ2-3; 9 nucleotides match TRBD1. Unmatched junction bases numbered 4, after V lost 0 bases and J lost 3 bases. Germline CDR1 is DFQATT and CDR2 is SNEGSKA (reference sequence). The CDR3 runs to 15 residues. The CDR3 sequence is CSARDPGTGTDTQYF. CDR3 DNA sequence: TGCAGTGCTAGAGATCCCGGGACAGGGACAGATACGCAGTATTTT.

This clonotype was seen a few times. The CDR3 spells CASGPEVTDTQYF. As DNA, the CDR3 is TGTGCTAGTGGTCCGGAAGTAACAGATACGCAGTATTTT. V usage is TRBV12-5 and J usage is TRBJ2-3; D call uncertain. Deletions cut 5 bases from V and 3 bases from J, with 9 bases between. The CDR3 is 13 amino acids. Germline-derived CDR1 and CDR2 are LGHNT and FRNRAP.

This clonotype appeared many times. V gene TRBV28 combines with J gene TRBJ2-7, with a possible D match to TRBD1 (6 bases). Trimming left V 6 bases short and J 2 bases short, with 11 bases between. CDR1 and CDR2 from the germline V gene are MDHEN and SYDVKM. The length of the CDR3 is 13 residues. CDR3 in amino acids: CASRQGTPYEQYF. Written as DNA, the CDR3 is TGTGCCAGCAGGCAGGGGACCCCCTACGAGCAGTACTTC.

The chain couples TRBV5-4 to TRBJ2-3; D perhaps matches TRBD2 (5 bases). The germline V gene has CDR1 SGHNT and CDR2 YYREEE (reference sequence). Trimming shortened V by 0 bases and J by 4 bases, and 12 bases separated the two germline ends. CDR3 length: 15 amino acids. CDR3 nucleotide sequence: TGTGCCAGCAGCTTGGGGAGCGGAGCCCCAGATACGCAGTATTTT. Amino acids: CASSLGSGAPDTQYF.

There are many counts of this clonotype. The chain links TRBV3-1 to TRBJ1-2; D uncertain. The V gene lost 0 bases and the J gene lost 3 bases, with 5 bases spanning the gap. The V gene's germline CDR1 is LGHDT and CDR2 YNNKEL (reference sequence). The CDR3 runs 13 residues. DNA for the CDR3: TGTGCCAGCAGCCAAGATCCCCACTATGGCTACACCTTC. It encodes CASSQDPHYGYTF.

A few counts support this clonotype. The gene calls are TRBV7-2 and TRBJ2-7; 8 bases are shared with TRBD1. Germline CDR1 and CDR2: SGHTA and FQGNSA. The CDR3 is 15 residues long. J lost 3 bases, V lost 4 bases, and 8 bases had no gene match. The CDR3 DNA is TGTGCCAGCAGCTCAGCCGGGACAGGAATCTACGAGCAGTACTTC. The encoded protein is CASSSAGTGIYEQYF.

This clonotype appeared a few times. The rearrangement uses TRBV13 and TRBJ1-2; TRBD1 is a possible D gene (5 bases). This CDR3 has 18 amino acids. Trimming cost V 4 bases and J 7 bases, with 28 bases left between them. Looked up from germline, CDR1 is PRHDT and CDR2 is FYEKMQ (reference sequence). The CDR3: CASSSPEEGAISIVGYTF. CDR3 nucleotides: TGTGCCAGCAGCTCCCCAGAGGAAGGGGCCATATCGATCGTTGGCTACACCTTC. Using reference TRBV13 and TRBJ1-2 for the parts outside the CDR3, the full variable domain is AAGVIQSPRHLIKEKRETATLKCYPIPRHDTVYWYQQGPGQDPQFLISFYEKMQSDKGSIPDRFSAQQFSDYHSELNMSSLELGDSALYFCASSSPEEGAISIVGYTFGSGTRLTVV.

Concerning this clonotype: Possible read error: a much larger clone is one base away. V usage is TRBV6-1 and J usage is TRBJ2-6; D possibly corresponds to TRBD1 (5 bases). Germline V lookup: CDR1 MNHNS, CDR2 SASEGT. The CDR3 runs 14 residues. CDR3 protein: CASRTVPRANVPTF. The CDR3 nucleotides read TGTGCCAGCAGGACAGTTCCAAGGGCCAACGTCCCGACTTTC.

This clonotype was recorded many times. The J gene is TRBJ2-3, the V gene TRBV6-1; D is undetermined. Trimming took 1 base from V and 3 from J, leaving 11 bases between them. The germline gives CDR1 MNHNS, CDR2 SASEGT. CDR3 length: 15 residues. The CDR3 is CASSEVEGPTDTQYF. CDR3 bases: TGTGCCAGCAGTGAAGTCGAAGGGCCGACAGATACGCAGTATTTT.

This chain joins TRBV7-9 and TRBJ1-1; D gene unclear. CDR1 SEHNR and CDR2 FQNEAQ come from the germline V gene (reference sequence). The CDR3 runs 13 residues. V was cut by 1 base and J by 6 bases, with 9 bases left in between. CDR3 region: CASSLGTHAEAFF. As DNA, the CDR3 is TGTGCCAGCAGCTTAGGGACGCACGCTGAAGCTTTCTTT.

This chain joins TRBV27 and TRBJ1-6, with D uncertain. Germline V gene data show CDR1 as MNHEY and CDR2 as SMNVEV (reference sequence). Trimming removed 0 bases at V and 0 bases at J, with 12 bases between. There are 18 residues in the CDR3. The CDR3 region has the DNA TGTGCCAGCAGTTTATCCCCTGGGTCGAGCTCCTATAATTCACCCCTCCACTTT. Translated: CASSLSPGSSSYNSPLHF.

This clonotype has a count of ten or more. The rearrangement joins TRBV28 to TRBJ1-5, with D uncertain. Germline lookup yields CDR1 MDHEN and CDR2 SYDVKM. The CDR3 extends over 16 amino acids. The V gene lost 4 bases and the J gene lost 2 bases, with 15 bases spanning the gap. CDR3 protein: CASSSQALRRNQPQHF. The CDR3 DNA reads TGTGCCAGCAGTTCGCAGGCCCTAAGGCGCAATCAGCCCCAGCATTTT.

This clonotype was picked up many times. The rearrangement uses TRBV7-2 and TRBJ2-1; D is possibly TRBD1 or TRBD2 (7 bases each). From germline, CDR1 is SGHTA and CDR2 FQGNSA. The CDR3 is 17 amino acids. Trimming removed 3 bases at V and 5 bases at J, with 20 bases between. The CDR3 sequence is CASSFVRGGLDHNEQFF. The DNA for the CDR3 is TGTGCCAGCAGCTTCGTCAGGGGGGGGCTTGACCACAATGAGCAGTTCTTC.

This clonotype came up once. The rearrangement links TRBV18 to TRBJ1-1; D uncertain. The germline CDR1 and CDR2 sequences are KGHSH and LQKENI. Trimming stripped 6 bases from V and 1 base from J, with 12 bases between. The length of the CDR3 is 14 residues. In DNA, the CDR3 is TGTGCCAGCTCGTCAGGACGGGCGAACACTGAAGCTTTCTTT. This gives the protein CASSSGRANTEAFF.

Of note for this clonotype: This may come from a read error, since a much larger clone is one base off. This chain joins TRBV4-1 and TRBJ2-7; 9 nucleotides line up with TRBD1. CDR3 size: 16 residues. Germline CDR1 and CDR2: MGHRA and YSYEKL. The CDR3: CTSSQEGQGQVDEQYF. The CDR3 DNA follows: TGCACCAGCAGCCAAGAGGGACAGGGCCAAGTGGATGAGCAGTACTTC.

In this sample, this clonotype turned up a few times. This chain uses TRBV7-8 with TRBJ1-5; 9 bases match TRBD1. Germline V gene lookup returns CDR1 SGHVS and CDR2 FQNEAQ. The length of the CDR3 is 15 residues. Germline trimming cut 6 bases from V and 6 bases from J; bases unmatched to any gene: 9. The DNA of the CDR3 is TGTGCCAGCAGTTCCGGACAGGGGAGGAGTCAGCCCCAGCATTTT. It translates to CASSSGQGRSQPQHF. The full variable domain, rest sourced from reference TRBV7-8 and TRBJ1-5, is GAGVSQSPRYKVAKRGQDVALRCDPISGHVSLFWYQQALGQGPEFLTYFQNEAQLDKSGLPSDRFFAERPEGSVSTLKIQRTQQEDSAVYLCASSSGQGRSQPQHFGDGTRLSIL.

This clonotype was counted many times. The V and J genes are TRBV20-1 and TRBJ2-1, with 7 bases aligning to TRBD1. The V gene end was trimmed by 3 bases and the J gene end by 8 bases; junction bases not matched to a gene: 7. Germline V gene lookup returns CDR1 DFQATT and CDR2 SNEGSKA (reference sequence). The CDR3 is 13 amino acids. CDR3 loop: CSASQPTGDEQFF. CDR3 coding DNA: TGCAGTGCTAGCCAACCCACAGGGGATGAGCAGTTCTTC.

This clonotype was seen repeatedly, ten times or more. The CDR3: CASSPQDGTGTEAFF. The CDR3 DNA reads TGTGCCAGCAGCCCCCAAGATGGGACGGGAACTGAAGCTTTCTTT. This sequence joins TRBV7-2 and TRBJ1-1; TRBD1 might be the D (5 bases). Germline V lookup: CDR1 SGHTA, CDR2 FQGNSA. V shed 5 bases and J shed 5 bases, with 18 bases lying between them. The CDR3 totals 15 residues.

The table lists this clonotype with many counts. CDR3 sequence reads: CATSRDRGSQFF. CDR3 nucleotide sequence: TGTGCCACCAGCAGAGATCGAGGGAGCCAGTTCTTC. V usage is TRBV15 and J usage is TRBJ2-1; D is perhaps TRBD2 (5 bases). The germline V gene has CDR1 LNHNV and CDR2 YYDKDF (reference sequence). V shed 0 bases and J shed 13 bases, with 10 bases lying between them. The CDR3 contains 12 residues.

This clonotype was observed at least ten times. The chain carries TRBV12-3 or TRBV12-4 and TRBJ1-2, with TRBD1 identical over 7 bases. The V and J ends lost 6 bases and 7 bases, in that order; junction bases with no gene match: 17. CDR3 length: 16 residues. Here the CDR3 DNA reads TGTGCCAGCAGCTTGAGGGACAGAGCTATTCTCAGTGGCTACACCTTC. It translates to CASSLRDRAILSGYTF.